A selection of T cell receptor beta chains follows, all from one sample in a study of cytomegalovirus exposure and HLA in healthy donors. Assay: immunoSEQ multiplex PCR; the TCRdb copy retains only in-frame clones and omits some. This sample has 200,000 or so clones, with about 81% found just once. The sequencing sample was made of PBMCs. The receptors were gathered from a woman aged 45-65 years in good health and CMV-seropositive. CDR3s include the opening cysteine and the closing phenylalanine or tryptophan. D genes are given only for firm matches. Size is omitted from some rows. Given values are once, few, many or a class for expanded clones.

abundance	d_gene	j_gene	v_gene	CDR3nt	CDR3aa
few	TRBD1	TRBJ1-1	TRBV7-2	TGTGCCAGCAGCTTAGTAGCGCCTAGACAGGGGGAAGCTTTCTTT	CASSLVAPRQGEAFF
once	.	TRBJ2-2	TRBV6-5	TGTGCCAGCCAAAGATCCCATCGGACCGGGGAGCTGTTTTTT	CASQRSHRTGELFF
.	TRBD1	TRBJ2-1	TRBV5-1	TGCGCCAGCAGCTTGGGCAGGGGGCCCAAGAATGAGCAGTTCTTC	CASSLGRGPKNEQFF
.	.	TRBJ1-5	TRBV19	TGTGCCAGTAGTATAACTGGTTCCGATCAGCCCCAGCATTTT	CASSITGSDQPQHF
.	.	TRBJ1-1	TRBV5-1	TGCGCCAGCAGCTTGGGGGGGCAGGCTGAAGCTTTCTTT	CASSLGGQAEAFF
.	TRBD2	TRBJ2-5	TRBV11-2	TGTGCCAGCAGCCTGGCGGGGGGGCAAGAGACCCAGTACTTC	CASSLAGGQETQYF
.	TRBD2	TRBJ2-4	TRBV29-1	TGCAGCGTTGGACTAGCGTTAGCCAAAAACAGTCAGTACTTC	CSVGLALAKNSQYF
.	TRBD1	TRBJ2-7	TRBV7-9	TGTGCCAGCAGCCCCCCCGGGACAGGCCCCGGAAAAGGGCAGTACTTC	CASSPPGTGPGKGQYF
once	.	TRBJ2-7	TRBV10-3	TGTGCCATCAGTGAGTCCCGAGGTGGGAGCTACGAGCAGTACTTC	CAISESRGGSYEQYF
.	.	TRBJ1-2	TRBV5-1	TGCGCCAGCACCAACCCCGACAGGAGTCGACGCTACACCTTC	CASTNPDRSRRYTF
few	TRBD1	TRBJ2-2	TRBV7-8	TGTGCCAGCAGTCCACTCCAGGGGGACACCGGGGAGCTGTTTTTT	CASSPLQGDTGELFF
.	TRBD1	TRBJ1-6	TRBV7-2	TGTGCCAGCAGCTTAGCGGCGACAGGGTGGCCGGGGTCACCCCTCCACTTT	CASSLAATGWPGSPLHF
.	TRBD1	TRBJ1-2	TRBV28	TGTGCCAGCAGTTCAGGGGGCTATGGCTACACCTTC	CASSSGGYGYTF
.	.	TRBJ2-5	TRBV4-3	TGCGCCAGCAGCCAAGAATGGCCTGGCGGAGAGACCCAGTACTTC	CASSQEWPGGETQYF
.	TRBD1	TRBJ2-5	TRBV4-1	TGCGCCAGCAGCCAATCTTCGACAGGGCCCTCGACCCAGTACTTC	CASSQSSTGPSTQYF
.	TRBD1	TRBJ1-5	TRBV28	TGTGCCAGCAGTCTGACAGGGGTGAATCAGCCCCAGCATTTT	CASSLTGVNQPQHF
.	.	TRBJ1-1	TRBV5-6	TGTGCCAGCAGTAATACAGGTGGCATGAACACTGAAGCTTTCTTT	CASSNTGGMNTEAFF
.	TRBD1	TRBJ2-5	TRBV5-4	TGTGCCAGCAGATTAAGGGGGCAGGTAGAGACCCAGTACTTC	CASRLRGQVETQYF
.	TRBD2	TRBJ2-1	TRBV5-1	TGCGCCAGCAGCCTCGGGACTAGGGAGTCTAATGAGCAGTTCTTC	CASSLGTRESNEQFF
.	.	TRBJ1-1	TRBV2	TGTGCCAGCAGTGAGGGGCTAGGCACTGAAGCTTTCTTT	CASSEGLGTEAFF
.	.	TRBJ1-3	TRBV11-2	TGTGCCAGCAGCTTATGGGGGGGGACACTCTCTGGAAACACCATATATTTT	CASSLWGGTLSGNTIYF
.	TRBD2	TRBJ2-1	TRBV10-3	TGTGCCATCAGCGGGACTAGCGGGAGCAATGAGCAGTTCTTC	CAISGTSGSNEQFF
.	TRBD1	TRBJ2-7	TRBV7-9	TGTGCCAGCAGCTCGACAGGGTCCTACGAGCAGTACTTC	CASSSTGSYEQYF
.	.	TRBJ2-3	TRBV4-1	TGCGCCAGCAGCCAATACTCCCGGGGGATTCTAGATACGCAGTATTTT	CASSQYSRGILDTQYF
.	.	TRBJ2-5	TRBV28	TGTGCCAGCAGGTCGCGAGAGACCCAGTACTTC	CASRSRETQYF
.	.	TRBJ1-2	TRBV5-4	TGTGCCAGCAGCTTGCCAGGGGCTGATGGCTACACCTTC	CASSLPGADGYTF
.	.	TRBJ2-2	TRBV21-1	TGTGCCAGCAGCAAAAAGCGACCGGGACAGAACACCGGGGAGCTGTTTTTT	CASSKKRPGQNTGELFF
.	.	TRBJ1-2	TRBV2	TGTGCCAGTGTGAGGGAGGACCGCTATGGCTACACCTTC	CASVREDRYGYTF
.	.	TRBJ1-1	TRBV18	TGTGCCAGCTCACCACCGTCTCAGGTTTTCCAACAAGCTTTCTTT	CASSPPSQVFQQAFF
.	.	TRBJ2-4	TRBV2	TGTGCCAGCAGGACAGGGCGGGACAGTCAGTACTTC	CASRTGRDSQYF
.	.	TRBJ2-1	TRBV7-2	TGTGCCAGCAGCTTAGCGGGAGCCTACAATGAGCAGTTCTTC	CASSLAGAYNEQFF
.	.	TRBJ1-1	TRBV6-1	TGTGCCAGCAGTGAAGCGGAAGGGGGCACTGAAGCTTTCTTT	CASSEAEGGTEAFF
once	.	TRBJ2-3	TRBV28	TGTGCCAGCAGTTTTCGACTAACAGATACGCAGTATTTT	CASSFRLTDTQYF